This T cell receptor (beta chain) is from a study of CD8+CD57+ T cells in acquired aplastic anemia. Study-level background: Across the sorted CD4+ and CD8+ cells, DNA amounts averaged approximately 3 ug.

Germline V gene sequence: CDR1 LGHNT, CDR2 FRNRAP. The length of the CDR3 is 14 residues. CD8+CD57+ cell expansion had been shown by flow cytometry in patients chosen for sequencing. The cohort consisted entirely of patients having severe acquired aplastic anemia. Patients had not yet gotten any therapy when their blood was taken for sampling. The template for TCR beta VDJ and CDR3 sequence profiling was genomic DNA. MiXCR, applied by TCRdb to the reads, yields one record per CDR3 protein. The sample carries around 150,000 distinct CDR3 sequences, 71% recorded once. The origin of this receptor is a human donor with aplastic anemia. Material for sequencing was sorted CD4+, CD8+, or CD8+CD57+ T cells (not recorded which) from PBMCs. The V gene is TRBV12-5, the J gene TRBJ2-7; D is possibly TRBD1 (6 bases). CDR3 DNA: TGTGCCAGCAGCTTAGCTGCAGGGGCCTACGAGCAGTACTTC. It encodes CASSLAAGAYEQYF.